This T cell receptor beta chain was found in a study of blood T cell repertoires in COVID-19. For the study at large: Acute and convalescent COVID-19 specimens originated in the United States, Italy and Spain. Sources were T cells, B-cell-depleted T cells, or PBMCs; the material itself was cDNA or gDNA.

V was trimmed by 5 bases and J by 4 bases, leaving 3 bases between them. The germline gives CDR1 SGHVS, CDR2 FQNEAQ. This CDR3 has 11 amino acids. As processed by the authors: Amplification of reference gene primers provided the estimated nucleated cell counts. TCRdb's copy holds only in-frame clones and misses some; the assay was immunoSEQ multiplex PCR. From that table come the V and J calls and clone size; the DNA was used to work out D and trimming. Of tens of thousands of clones in the sample, 82% were seen once. Material: peripheral blood. The source is a human donor in a cohort sampled during active COVID-19. The chain uses TRBV7-8 and TRBJ2-1; D is unclear. This CDR3 is CASSPYNEQFF. CDR3 nucleotides: TGTGCCAGCAGCCCTTACAATGAGCAGTTCTTC.